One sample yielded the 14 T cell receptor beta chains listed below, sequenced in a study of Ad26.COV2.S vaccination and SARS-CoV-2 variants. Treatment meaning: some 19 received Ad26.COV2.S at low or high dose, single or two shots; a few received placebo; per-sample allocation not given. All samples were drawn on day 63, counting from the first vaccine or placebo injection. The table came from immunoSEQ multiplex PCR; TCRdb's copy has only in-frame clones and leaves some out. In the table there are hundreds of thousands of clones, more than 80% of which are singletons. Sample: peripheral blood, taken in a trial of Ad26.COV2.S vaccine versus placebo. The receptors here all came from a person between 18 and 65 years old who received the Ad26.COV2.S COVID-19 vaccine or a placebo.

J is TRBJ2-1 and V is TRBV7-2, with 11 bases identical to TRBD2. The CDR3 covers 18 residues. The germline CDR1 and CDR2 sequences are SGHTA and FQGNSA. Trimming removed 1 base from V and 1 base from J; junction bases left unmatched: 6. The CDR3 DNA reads TGTGCCAGCAGCTTAGTAATGGCTAGCGGGAGGTCCTACAATGAGCAGTTCTTC. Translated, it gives CASSLVMASGRSYNEQFF.

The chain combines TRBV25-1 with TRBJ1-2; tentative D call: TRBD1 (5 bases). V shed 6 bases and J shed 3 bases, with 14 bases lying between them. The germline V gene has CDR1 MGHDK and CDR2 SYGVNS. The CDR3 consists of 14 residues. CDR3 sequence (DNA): TGTGCCAGCAGCTTAAGGGGCCAGTACTATGGCTACACCTTC. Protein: CASSLRGQYYGYTF.

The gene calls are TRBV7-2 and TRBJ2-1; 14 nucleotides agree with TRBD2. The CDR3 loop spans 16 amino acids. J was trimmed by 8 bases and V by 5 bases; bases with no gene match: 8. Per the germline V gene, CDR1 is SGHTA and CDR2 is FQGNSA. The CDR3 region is CASSPRLAGGPDEQFF. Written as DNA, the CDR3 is TGTGCCAGCAGCCCCAGACTAGCGGGAGGGCCCGATGAGCAGTTCTTC.

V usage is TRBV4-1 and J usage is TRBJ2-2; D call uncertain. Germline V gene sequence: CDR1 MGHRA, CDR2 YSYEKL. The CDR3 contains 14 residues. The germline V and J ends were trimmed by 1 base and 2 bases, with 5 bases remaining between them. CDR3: CASSQAENTGELFF. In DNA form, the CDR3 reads TGCGCCAGCAGCCAAGCGGAAAACACCGGGGAGCTGTTTTTT.

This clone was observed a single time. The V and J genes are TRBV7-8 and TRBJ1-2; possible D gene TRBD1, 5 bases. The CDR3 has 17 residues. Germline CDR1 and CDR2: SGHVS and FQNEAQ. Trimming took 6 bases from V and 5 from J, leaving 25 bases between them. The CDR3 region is CASSLGGGGHPPYGYTF. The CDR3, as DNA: TGTGCCAGCAGTTTGGGGGGAGGCGGGCACCCACCTTATGGCTACACCTTC.

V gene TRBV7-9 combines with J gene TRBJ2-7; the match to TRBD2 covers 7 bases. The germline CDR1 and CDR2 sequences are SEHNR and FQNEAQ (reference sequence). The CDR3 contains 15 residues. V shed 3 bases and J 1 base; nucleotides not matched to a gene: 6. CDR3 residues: CASSLYLADSYEQYF. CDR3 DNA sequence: TGTGCCAGCAGCTTGTATCTAGCGGATTCCTACGAGCAGTACTTC.

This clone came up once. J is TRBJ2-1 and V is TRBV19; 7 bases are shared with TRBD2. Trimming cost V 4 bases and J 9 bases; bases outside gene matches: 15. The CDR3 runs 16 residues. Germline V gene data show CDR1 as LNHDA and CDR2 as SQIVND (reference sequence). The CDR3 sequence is CASSTNLGGGMTEQFF. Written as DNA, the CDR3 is TGTGCCAGTAGTACCAACCTGGGGGGAGGGATGACTGAGCAGTTCTTC.

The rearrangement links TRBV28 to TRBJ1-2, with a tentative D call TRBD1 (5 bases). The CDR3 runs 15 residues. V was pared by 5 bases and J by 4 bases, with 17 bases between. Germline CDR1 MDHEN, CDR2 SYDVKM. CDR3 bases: TGTGCCAGCAGTCAGACAGTACCAGTTGGCTATGGCTACACCTTC. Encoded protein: CASSQTVPVGYGYTF.

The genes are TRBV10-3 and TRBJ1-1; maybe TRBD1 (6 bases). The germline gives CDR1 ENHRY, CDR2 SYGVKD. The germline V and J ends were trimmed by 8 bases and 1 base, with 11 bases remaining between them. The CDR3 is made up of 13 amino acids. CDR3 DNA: TGTGCCATCGCCGGGACACCGAACACTGAAGCTTTCTTT. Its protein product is CAIAGTPNTEAFF.

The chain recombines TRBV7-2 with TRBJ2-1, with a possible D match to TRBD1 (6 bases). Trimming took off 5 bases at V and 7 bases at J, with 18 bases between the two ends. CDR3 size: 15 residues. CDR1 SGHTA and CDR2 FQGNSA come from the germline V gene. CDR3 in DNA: TGTGCCAGCAGCCTTGAGAGAAGGGGGAGAAATGAGCAGTTCTTC. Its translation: CASSLERRGRNEQFF.

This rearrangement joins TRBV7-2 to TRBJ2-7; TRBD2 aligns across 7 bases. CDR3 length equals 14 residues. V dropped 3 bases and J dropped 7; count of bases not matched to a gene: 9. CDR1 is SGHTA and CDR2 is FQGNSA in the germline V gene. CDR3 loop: CASSLGLPPTEQYF. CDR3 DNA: TGTGCCAGCAGCTTGGGACTACCCCCCACAGAGCAGTACTTC. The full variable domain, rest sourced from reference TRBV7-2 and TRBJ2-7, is GAGVSQSPSNKVTEKGKDVELRCDPISGHTALYWYRQSLGQGLEFLIYFQGNSAPDKSGLPSDRFSAERTGGSVSTLTIQRTQQEDSAVYLCASSLGLPPTEQYFGPGTRLTVT.

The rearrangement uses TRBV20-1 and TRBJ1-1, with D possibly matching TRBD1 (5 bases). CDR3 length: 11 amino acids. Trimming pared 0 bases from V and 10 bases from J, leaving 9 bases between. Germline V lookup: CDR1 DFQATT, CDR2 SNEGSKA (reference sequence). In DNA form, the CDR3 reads TGCAGTGCTAGAGATGATCAGGGAGCTTTCTTT. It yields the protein CSARDDQGAFF.

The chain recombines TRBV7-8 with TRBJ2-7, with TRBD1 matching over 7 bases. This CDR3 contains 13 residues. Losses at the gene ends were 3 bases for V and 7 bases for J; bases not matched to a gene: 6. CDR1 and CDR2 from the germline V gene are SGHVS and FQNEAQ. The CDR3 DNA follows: TGTGCCAGCAGCTTCCGGACAGGAGTTGAGCAGTACTTC. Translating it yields CASSFRTGVEQYF.

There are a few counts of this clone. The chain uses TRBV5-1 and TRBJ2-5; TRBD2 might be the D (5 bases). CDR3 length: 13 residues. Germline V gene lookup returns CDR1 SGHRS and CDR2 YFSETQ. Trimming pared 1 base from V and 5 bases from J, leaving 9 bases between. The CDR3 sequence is CASSLPGGETQYF. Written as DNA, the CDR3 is TGCGCCAGCAGCTTGCCGGGCGGGGAGACCCAGTACTTC.